This T cell receptor beta chain was documented in a study of human T cells and chemical hapten exposure (dated by TCRdb to the early 2020s). A note on the overall study: For sensitization, 2% DPC in acetone was applied to a roughly 2 cm by roughly 2 cm area of upper inner arm skin. Patients additionally received weekly therapeutic DPC doses to the scalp throughout the roughly 23-week study period. Patch tests used Finn chambers with 0.01% DPC on the upper back, scored after 6 days by International Contact Dermatitis Research Group standards. The mostly female patient cohort included alopecia areata with under or over 50% scalp involvement, alopecia totalis and alopecia universalis. The libraries were sequenced as a pool, and the TCR yield per sample differed mostly because of small variations in library volumes within the pool. The study tracked peripheral blood TCR repertoire changes in vivo during primary and secondary sensitization to the hapten diphenylcyclopropenone (DPC) in alopecia patients. Patient blood was sampled pre-sensitization (week 0) and at 2, 6 and about 24 weeks after DPC sensitization. Blood for TCR sequencing was provided by twenty-nine alopecia patients at one to four time points (pre-sensitization, 2, 6 and 24 weeks). What the research found in general, with its limitations: A positive correlation was found between the number of PT1 expanded TCRs and patch test score, with significance reached at thresholds 8, 16 and 32 but not 4. Compared with pre-sensitization or healthy control sets, expanded TCRs formed significantly more large CDR3 similarity clusters, which is consistent with antigen-driven responses. DPC sensitization did not change the number of TCRs with a frequency above 1 in 1000, and there was no evidence of changes in global repertoire structure. After repeated subsampling, the strength of the expansion versus patch-test correlation and the threshold at which it became significant changed. All patients had alopecia, a presumed autoimmune disease, so their immune response might differ from that of healthy individuals.

Including the terminal cysteine and phenylalanine, the CDR3 comprises 15 residues. Only the CDR3 portion is preserved as DNA: 45 bases, with reading frame beginning at the first base. Looking up the germline V gene yields CDR1 SQVTM and CDR2 ANQGSEA. Ends trimmed: V by 3 bases, J by 2 bases; bases unmatched to a gene: 7. The time point label for this specimen denotes: pre-sensitization, week 0. The meaning of the sample's treatment or condition label: therapeutic diphenylcyclopropenone sensitization with weekly scalp DPC. Blood at each patch-test visit was drawn before the patch test was applied. Patients were eligible if aged 18 to 70, diagnosed with alopecia and judged suitable for DPC therapy, and pregnant patients were excluded. Unfractionated whole blood was collected in Tempus Blood RNA tubes, and total RNA was extracted from that blood. This clonotype was seen many times. The antigen this receptor binds is unknown. Nothing much larger sits one base from this clone, and base qualities are not available.

Library preparation employed RACE. The sequencer listed for this sample is NextSeq 500. During library preparation, unique molecular identifiers were attached to individual cDNA molecules so that TCRs could be counted in a quantitative, reproducible way. Each blood RNA sample was used to sequence both TCR alpha and TCR beta chains. The paper's processing steps were these. Samples had a median of about 96,000 TCRs, with a range from about 20,000 to 690,600. V, J and CDR3 annotation of the TCR reads was carried out using the Decombinator software suite. For PS versus PT1 abundance plots, all samples were subsampled to the same number of TCRs (28,000). Expanded TCRs were defined as absent before sensitization and observed at least eight times at the 2-week time point. TCRdb redid the processing of the public reads, applying fastp at Q25 and MiXCR, and retained in-frame beta chains. Rows merge per CDR3 protein into single entries with the most common DNA and genes. TCRdb, rather than the study authors, made the V and J calls. Here the sample has roughly 100,000 distinct CDR3 sequences; roughly 12% occur a single time. The top ten clones comprise over 1.5% of the sample.

The V gene is TRBV29-1 and the J gene is TRBJ2-4, with 7 bases aligning to TRBD2. The sequence was obtained from a woman aged 45-65 years with alopecia areata. Some clones in this sample may be carry-over from other donors' samples. Sequenced material: whole blood, taken in connection with sensitization to the hapten diphenylcyclopropenone (DPC). The CDR3 in this case is CSVELGGRSKNIQYF. The bases are TGCAGCGTTGAGCTGGGGGGGAGATCCAAAAACATTCAGTACTTC.